These 10 T cell receptor beta chains were sequenced from one sample in a study of shared clonotypes between healthy human individuals. Here immunoSEQ multiplex PCR was the method, and the copy in TCRdb shows in-frame clones only, minus some. In the table there are roughly 1,100,000 clones, about 77% of which are singletons. Input material: memory CD4+ T cells sorted from blood. As to subset: CD45RA-negative fraction. Receptor source: a young man in good health.

The rearrangement joins TRBV4-1 to TRBJ2-1, with 9 bases lining up with TRBD2. Germline V gene sequence: CDR1 MGHRA, CDR2 YSYEKL. This CDR3 comprises 19 residues. The J segment lost 0 bases and the V segment lost 6 bases, leaving 15 bases of the junction unmatched. CDR3 sequence: CASSKAGGLEKRSYNEQFF. The CDR3 DNA reads as TGCGCCAGCAGTAAAGCGGGGGGCCTCGAAAAGCGCTCCTACAATGAGCAGTTCTTC.

This chain links TRBV6-5 with TRBJ2-6; D may be TRBD1 (6 bases). The CDR3 has 16 amino acids. Deletions cut 0 bases from V and 4 bases from J, with 10 bases between. Germline assignment: CDR1 MNHEY and CDR2 SVGAGI. DNA for the CDR3: TGTGCCAGCAGTTACTCAGTGGGGGCGGGGGCCAACGTCCTGACTTTC. It specifies CASSYSVGAGANVLTF.

This clone was observed a handful of times. The chain recombines TRBV5-1 with TRBJ2-1; no definite D call. The CDR3 length is 15 residues. V was trimmed by 0 bases and J by 3 bases, leaving 10 bases between them. Germline CDR1 is SGHRS and CDR2 is YFSETQ. This CDR3 is CASSLDVGNYNEQFF. CDR3 sequence (DNA): TGCGCCAGCAGCTTGGACGTCGGAAACTACAATGAGCAGTTCTTC.

This clone has a handful of counts. This chain connects TRBV6-5 to TRBJ1-2, with D perhaps TRBD1 (6 bases). Trimming pared 4 bases from V and 7 bases from J, leaving 16 bases between. This CDR3 has 14 residues. The V gene's germline CDR1 is MNHEY and CDR2 SVGAGI. The CDR3 DNA reads TGTGCCAGCAGTTTGAACGGGGGCAGTGGTGGCTACACCTTC. Amino acids: CASSLNGGSGGYTF.

The chain employs TRBV6-1 and TRBJ2-7; 7 positions agree with TRBD2. The CDR3 totals 15 residues. Germline values: CDR1 MNHNS, CDR2 SASEGT. V lost 6 bases, J lost 1 base, and 9 bases stayed unmatched. The CDR3 loop reads CASSPSRGGSYEQYF. For the CDR3, the DNA is TGTGCCAGCAGCCCCAGTAGGGGAGGGTCCTACGAGCAGTACTTC.

This clone was observed once. The chain employs TRBV7-9 and TRBJ2-5, with TRBD1 as a possible D gene (6 bases). The V and J ends lost 4 bases and 4 bases respectively, with 13 bases between them. This CDR3 comprises 14 residues. The V gene's germline CDR1 is SEHNR and CDR2 FQNEAQ (reference sequence). CDR3: CASSSAGARETQYF. The DNA of the CDR3 is TGTGCCAGCAGCTCGGCAGGGGCGAGAGAGACCCAGTACTTC.

In this sample, this clone turned up once. The V and J genes are TRBV5-1 and TRBJ2-7, with no clear D. V gave up 3 bases and J gave up 2 bases, with 15 bases separating them. Germline loops: CDR1 SGHRS, CDR2 YFSETQ. The CDR3 spans 15 residues. The CDR3 DNA is TGCGCCAGCAGCTCGACTGGACCCTCTCCCTACGAGCAGTACTTC. This encodes CASSSTGPSPYEQYF.

This clone was seen a few times. The chain uses TRBV19 and TRBJ1-4; D is unclear. This CDR3 has 14 residues. V was cut by 7 bases and J by 0 bases, with 9 bases left in between. Germline-derived CDR1 and CDR2 are LNHDA and SQIVND (reference sequence). In DNA form, the CDR3 reads TGTGCCAGTACTTTCTCAGCAACTAATGAAAAACTGTTTTTT. It yields the protein CASTFSATNEKLFF.

The chain joins TRBV4-1 to TRBJ1-5; D remains ambiguous. Trimming took 1 base from V and 5 from J, leaving 12 bases between them. The CDR3 is made up of 15 amino acids. Per the germline V gene, CDR1 is MGHRA and CDR2 is YSYEKL. CDR3 sequence (DNA): TGCGCCAGCAGCCAAGTAGGGAGGGTTGATCAGCCCCAGCATTTT. Amino acids: CASSQVGRVDQPQHF.

The gene calls are TRBV15 and TRBJ1-4; D might be TRBD1 (5 bases). CDR3 size: 17 residues. The V gene's germline CDR1 is LNHNV and CDR2 YYDKDF (reference sequence). Trimming removed 0 bases at V and 3 bases at J, with 14 bases between. In nucleotides, the CDR3 is TGTGCCACCAGCAGAGATGGGCAGGGCTCCCCTAATGAAAAACTGTTTTTT. Amino acid sequence: CATSRDGQGSPNEKLFF.